A selection of T cell receptor beta chains follows, all from one sample in a study of beta chain features in type 1 diabetes. Data came from immunoSEQ multiplex PCR; TCRdb stores just in-frame clones and leaves some out. Of around 250,000 clones in the sample, 27% were seen once. What was sequenced was central memory CD4+ T cells from blood. These receptor sequences come from a man aged 30-40 years in good health. Both conserved end residues are part of each CDR3. The order of the fields is V gene, CDR3 length, D gene, J gene, clone size, CDR3 protein, CDR3 DNA. The D gene is left open where the match is weak. Rows may omit the clone size; those that give it use once, few, many or a size class.

v_call: TRBV7-9
cdr3_length: 14
d_call: TRBD1
j_call: TRBJ1-2
clone_size: NA
cdr3_aa: CASSFLGQGGGYTF
cdr3_nt: TGTGCCAGCAGCTTCTTGGGACAGGGGGGCGGCTACACCTTC

v_call: TRBV5-1
cdr3_length: 15
d_call: NA
j_call: TRBJ2-1
clone_size: NA
cdr3_aa: CASTQQSSSYNEQFF
cdr3_nt: TGCGCCAGCACCCAGCAGTCGAGCTCCTACAATGAGCAGTTCTTC

v_call: TRBV15
cdr3_length: 14
d_call: NA
j_call: TRBJ2-3
clone_size: NA
cdr3_aa: CATSSGLREDTQYF
cdr3_nt: TGTGCCACCAGCTCGGGCCTCAGGGAGGATACGCAGTATTTT

v_call: TRBV7-9
cdr3_length: 15
d_call: NA
j_call: TRBJ2-1
clone_size: few
cdr3_aa: CASSKTGISYNEQFF
cdr3_nt: TGTGCCAGCAGCAAAACAGGGATCTCCTACAATGAGCAGTTCTTC

v_call: TRBV6-1
cdr3_length: 14
d_call: NA
j_call: TRBJ1-1
clone_size: few
cdr3_aa: CASSESRLGGKAFF
cdr3_nt: TGTGCCAGCAGTGAAAGTAGATTGGGGGGCAAAGCTTTCTTT

v_call: TRBV29-1
cdr3_length: 11
d_call: NA
j_call: TRBJ2-5
clone_size: NA
cdr3_aa: CSDRTAATQYF
cdr3_nt: TGCAGCGACCGGACAGCCGCGACCCAGTACTTC

v_call: TRBV25-1
cdr3_length: 14
d_call: NA
j_call: TRBJ2-5
clone_size: NA
cdr3_aa: CASSPGTSLGTQYF
cdr3_nt: TGTGCCAGCAGTCCCGGGACTTCCTTGGGGACCCAGTACTTC

v_call: TRBV7-8
cdr3_length: 15
d_call: NA
j_call: TRBJ2-7
clone_size: NA
cdr3_aa: CASSLLGRSPYEQYF
cdr3_nt: TGTGCCAGCAGCTTGCTGGGACGTAGCCCCTACGAGCAGTACTTC

v_call: TRBV5-1
cdr3_length: 17
d_call: NA
j_call: TRBJ2-6
clone_size: few
cdr3_aa: CASSLGTGRAGANVLTF
cdr3_nt: TGCGCCAGCAGCTTGGGGACGGGGAGAGCTGGGGCCAACGTCCTGACTTTC

v_call: TRBV23-1
cdr3_length: 16
d_call: NA
j_call: TRBJ2-7
clone_size: few
cdr3_aa: CASPSRACPPGDEQYF
cdr3_nt: TGCGCCAGCCCCTCTAGGGCGTGTCCCCCGGGCGACGAGCAGTACTTC

v_call: TRBV21-1
cdr3_length: 13
d_call: NA
j_call: TRBJ1-5
clone_size: few
cdr3_aa: CARGRVGNQPQHF
cdr3_nt: TGTGCCAGGGGGAGGGTCGGCAATCAGCCCCAGCATTTT

v_call: TRBV28
cdr3_length: 13
d_call: NA
j_call: TRBJ2-5
clone_size: NA
cdr3_aa: CASSLGTVETQYF
cdr3_nt: TGTGCCAGCAGTTTGGGGACTGTGGAGACCCAGTACTTC

v_call: TRBV6-6
cdr3_length: 13
d_call: NA
j_call: TRBJ1-1
clone_size: NA
cdr3_aa: CASRRKTNTEAFF
cdr3_nt: TGTGCCAGCAGACGGAAAACGAACACTGAAGCTTTCTTT

v_call: TRBV30
cdr3_length: 14
d_call: TRBD1
j_call: TRBJ1-1
clone_size: NA
cdr3_aa: CAWRGTGFNTEAFF
cdr3_nt: TGTGCCTGGAGGGGGACAGGCTTTAACACTGAAGCTTTCTTT

v_call: TRBV7-2
cdr3_length: 15
d_call: NA
j_call: TRBJ2-1
clone_size: NA
cdr3_aa: CASSSAGAVSIEQFF
cdr3_nt: TGTGCCAGCAGCTCCGCCGGGGCCGTTTCTATTGAGCAGTTCTTC

v_call: TRBV7-9
cdr3_length: 13
d_call: NA
j_call: TRBJ2-2
clone_size: NA
cdr3_aa: CASSWGNTGELFF
cdr3_nt: TGTGCCAGCAGCTGGGGGAACACCGGGGAGCTGTTTTTT

v_call: TRBV5-1
cdr3_length: 14
d_call: NA
j_call: TRBJ2-1
clone_size: NA
cdr3_aa: CASRRDPFANEQFF
cdr3_nt: TGCGCCAGCAGGAGGGACCCTTTCGCGAATGAGCAGTTCTTC

v_call: TRBV9
cdr3_length: 15
d_call: NA
j_call: TRBJ2-5
clone_size: few
cdr3_aa: CASSVAGGRSETQYF
cdr3_nt: TGTGCCAGCAGCGTTGCCGGGGGGCGTAGTGAGACCCAGTACTTC

v_call: TRBV9
cdr3_length: 19
d_call: NA
j_call: TRBJ2-1
clone_size: NA
cdr3_aa: CASSVDPLDIPSSYNEQFF
cdr3_nt: TGTGCCAGCAGCGTAGACCCCCTCGACATTCCGAGCTCCTACAATGAGCAGTTCTTC

v_call: TRBV30
cdr3_length: 12
d_call: NA
j_call: TRBJ2-4
clone_size: NA
cdr3_aa: CAWSVDEDIQYF
cdr3_nt: TGTGCCTGGAGTGTAGATGAGGACATTCAGTACTTC

v_call: TRBV29-1
cdr3_length: 10
d_call: NA
j_call: TRBJ2-1
clone_size: few
cdr3_aa: CSARWELEFF
cdr3_nt: TGCAGCGCCCGTTGGGAGCTTGAGTTCTTC

v_call: TRBV6-5
cdr3_length: 16
d_call: NA
j_call: TRBJ2-1
clone_size: NA
cdr3_aa: CASSYSRGGNHHEQFF
cdr3_nt: TGTGCCAGCAGTTACTCGAGAGGCGGAAATCACCATGAGCAGTTCTTC

v_call: TRBV7-8
cdr3_length: 16
d_call: NA
j_call: TRBJ2-3
clone_size: NA
cdr3_aa: CASSLVEGGSTDTQYF
cdr3_nt: TGTGCCAGCAGCTTAGTCGAAGGGGGAAGCACAGATACGCAGTATTTT

v_call: TRBV30
cdr3_length: 15
d_call: NA
j_call: TRBJ2-7
clone_size: few
cdr3_aa: CAWSPDRVSSYEQYF
cdr3_nt: TGTGCCTGGAGCCCTGACAGAGTGAGCTCCTACGAGCAGTACTTC

v_call: TRBV4-2
cdr3_length: 15
d_call: TRBD1
j_call: TRBJ2-3
clone_size: NA
cdr3_aa: CASSERTGFTDTQYF
cdr3_nt: TGTGCCAGCAGCGAACGGACAGGGTTTACAGATACGCAGTATTTT

v_call: TRBV5-4
cdr3_length: 13
d_call: NA
j_call: TRBJ2-3
clone_size: NA
cdr3_aa: CASSLVGTDTQYF
cdr3_nt: TGTGCCAGCAGCTTGGTGGGAACGGATACGCAGTATTTT

v_call: TRBV2
cdr3_length: 14
d_call: NA
j_call: TRBJ2-7
clone_size: NA
cdr3_aa: CASSEGLVSYEQYF
cdr3_nt: TGTGCCAGCAGTGAAGGGCTAGTCTCCTACGAGCAGTACTTC

v_call: TRBV7-7
cdr3_length: 13
d_call: TRBD1
j_call: TRBJ2-2
clone_size: NA
cdr3_aa: CASSGQVHGELFF
cdr3_nt: TGTGCCAGCAGCGGACAGGTCCACGGGGAGCTGTTTTTT

v_call: TRBV5-1
cdr3_length: 13
d_call: NA
j_call: TRBJ2-1
clone_size: NA
cdr3_aa: CASSLEALNEQFF
cdr3_nt: TGCGCCAGCAGCTTGGAGGCACTCAATGAGCAGTTCTTC

v_call: TRBV29-1
cdr3_length: 12
d_call: NA
j_call: TRBJ2-2
clone_size: few
cdr3_aa: CSAYTMIGELFF
cdr3_nt: TGCAGCGCATATACTATGATCGGGGAGCTGTTTTTT

v_call: TRBV7-6
cdr3_length: 13
d_call: NA
j_call: TRBJ2-7
clone_size: NA
cdr3_aa: CASSRVLGYEQYF
cdr3_nt: TGTGCCAGCAGCCGGGTCCTTGGATACGAGCAGTACTTC

v_call: TRBV7-9
cdr3_length: 17
d_call: TRBD1
j_call: TRBJ2-7
clone_size: few
cdr3_aa: CASSLSALGTEHGEQYF
cdr3_nt: TGTGCCAGCAGCTTAAGCGCCCTGGGGACAGAGCACGGCGAGCAGTACTTC

v_call: TRBV29-1
cdr3_length: 14
d_call: NA
j_call: TRBJ2-1
clone_size: few
cdr3_aa: CSVEDLVTYNEQFF
cdr3_nt: TGCAGCGTTGAAGATTTGGTGACATACAATGAGCAGTTCTTC

v_call: TRBV5-6
cdr3_length: 13
d_call: NA
j_call: TRBJ1-3
clone_size: few
cdr3_aa: CASSLVGGNTIYF
cdr3_nt: TGTGCCAGCAGCTTGGTGGGCGGAAACACCATATATTTT

v_call: TRBV5-4
cdr3_length: 14
d_call: NA
j_call: TRBJ2-7
clone_size: NA
cdr3_aa: CASSLVGKTYEQYF
cdr3_nt: TGTGCCAGCAGCTTGGTCGGGAAGACCTACGAGCAGTACTTC

v_call: TRBV2
cdr3_length: 15
d_call: TRBD1
j_call: TRBJ1-3
clone_size: few
cdr3_aa: CASSTRDRAGNTIYF
cdr3_nt: TGTGCCAGCAGTACCCGGGACAGGGCTGGAAACACCATATATTTT

v_call: TRBV5-4
cdr3_length: 11
d_call: TRBD1
j_call: TRBJ1-2
clone_size: NA
cdr3_aa: CASSSRDREDF
cdr3_nt: TGTGCCAGCAGCTCCCGGGACAGGGAAGACTTC

v_call: TRBV5-1
cdr3_length: 13
d_call: NA
j_call: TRBJ2-5
clone_size: many
cdr3_aa: CASSMGAEETQYF
cdr3_nt: TGCGCCAGCAGCATGGGGGCAGAAGAGACCCAGTACTTC

v_call: TRBV23-1
cdr3_length: 14
d_call: NA
j_call: TRBJ1-2
clone_size: many
cdr3_aa: CASSPDSSNYGYTF
cdr3_nt: TGCGCCAGCAGTCCGGACAGTAGTAACTATGGCTACACCTTC

v_call: TRBV2
cdr3_length: 14
d_call: NA
j_call: TRBJ2-3
clone_size: NA
cdr3_aa: CASSRGLSSDTQYF
cdr3_nt: TGTGCCAGCTCCAGGGGACTAAGTTCAGATACGCAGTATTTT

v_call: TRBV10-3
cdr3_length: 11
d_call: NA
j_call: TRBJ2-5
clone_size: many
cdr3_aa: CAIGQEETQYF
cdr3_nt: TGTGCCATCGGTCAGGAAGAGACCCAGTACTTC

v_call: TRBV7-8
cdr3_length: 15
d_call: TRBD1
j_call: TRBJ1-2
clone_size: NA
cdr3_aa: CASSPRDRHNYGYTF
cdr3_nt: TGTGCCAGCAGCCCCCGGGACAGGCATAACTATGGCTACACCTTC

v_call: TRBV6-1
cdr3_length: 13
d_call: NA
j_call: TRBJ2-5
clone_size: NA
cdr3_aa: CASRAGGQETQYF
cdr3_nt: TGTGCCAGCCGGGCAGGGGGGCAAGAGACCCAGTACTTC

v_call: TRBV29-1
cdr3_length: 12
d_call: NA
j_call: TRBJ2-5
clone_size: NA
cdr3_aa: CSVEVTAVAQYF
cdr3_nt: TGCAGCGTTGAGGTCACCGCAGTAGCCCAGTACTTC

v_call: TRBV5-1
cdr3_length: 15
d_call: NA
j_call: TRBJ2-1
clone_size: NA
cdr3_aa: CASSLARTRYNEQFF
cdr3_nt: TGCGCCAGCAGCTTGGCGCGAACCCGCTACAATGAGCAGTTCTTC

v_call: TRBV30
cdr3_length: 14
d_call: NA
j_call: TRBJ2-2
clone_size: NA
cdr3_aa: CAWNQGTLTGELFF
cdr3_nt: TGTGCCTGGAATCAGGGGACCCTCACCGGGGAGCTGTTTTTT

v_call: TRBV5-8
cdr3_length: 13
d_call: NA
j_call: TRBJ2-1
clone_size: few
cdr3_aa: CASTLGGLGEQFF
cdr3_nt: TGTGCCAGCACCTTAGGTGGGTTGGGAGAGCAGTTCTTC

v_call: TRBV15
cdr3_length: 19
d_call: TRBD2
j_call: TRBJ2-7
clone_size: NA
cdr3_aa: CATSRDRGLAGQSPYEQYF
cdr3_nt: TGTGCCACCAGCAGAGATCGAGGACTAGCGGGACAGTCGCCCTACGAGCAGTACTTC

v_call: TRBV5-4
cdr3_length: 14
d_call: TRBD1
j_call: TRBJ2-7
clone_size: NA
cdr3_aa: CASSPGTGIYEQYF
cdr3_nt: TGTGCCAGCAGCCCAGGGACAGGAATCTACGAGCAGTACTTC

v_call: TRBV28
cdr3_length: 15
d_call: TRBD2
j_call: TRBJ2-2
clone_size: NA
cdr3_aa: CASSLTSGRAGELFF
cdr3_nt: TGTGCCAGCAGTTTAACTAGCGGGAGGGCCGGGGAGCTGTTTTTT

v_call: TRBV11-2
cdr3_length: 15
d_call: NA
j_call: TRBJ2-5
clone_size: few
cdr3_aa: CASSLDLGHQETQYF
cdr3_nt: TGTGCCAGCAGCTTAGATCTAGGCCACCAAGAGACCCAGTACTTC

v_call: TRBV29-1
cdr3_length: 14
d_call: TRBD2
j_call: TRBJ2-3
clone_size: NA
cdr3_aa: CSLALVAGGSAQYF
cdr3_nt: TGCAGCCTGGCTTTGGTAGCGGGGGGGTCGGCGCAGTATTTT

v_call: TRBV6-6
cdr3_length: 15
d_call: NA
j_call: TRBJ2-7
clone_size: NA
cdr3_aa: CASSPGPRGTYEQYF
cdr3_nt: TGTGCCAGCAGTCCCGGGCCAAGGGGAACCTACGAGCAGTACTTC

v_call: TRBV5-4
cdr3_length: 15
d_call: NA
j_call: TRBJ2-1
clone_size: many
cdr3_aa: CASSLVQFGYNEQFF
cdr3_nt: TGTGCCAGCAGCTTGGTGCAATTTGGCTACAATGAGCAGTTCTTC

v_call: TRBV5-4
cdr3_length: 14
d_call: TRBD1
j_call: TRBJ2-5
clone_size: NA
cdr3_aa: CASSTRDRDETQYF
cdr3_nt: TGTGCCAGCAGCACCAGAGACAGGGATGAGACCCAGTACTTC

v_call: TRBV5-1
cdr3_length: 15
d_call: NA
j_call: TRBJ1-6
clone_size: few
cdr3_aa: CASSLGVAQDSPLHF
cdr3_nt: TGCGCCAGCAGCTTGGGGGTCGCGCAGGATTCACCCCTCCACTTT

v_call: TRBV12-5
cdr3_length: 16
d_call: NA
j_call: TRBJ2-6
clone_size: NA
cdr3_aa: CASGPDGTRGANVLTF
cdr3_nt: TGTGCTAGTGGTCCTGACGGCACCCGGGGAGCCAACGTCCTGACTTTC

v_call: TRBV29-1
cdr3_length: 12
d_call: NA
j_call: TRBJ1-5
clone_size: NA
cdr3_aa: CSVRGDNQPQHF
cdr3_nt: TGCAGCGTTCGGGGTGACAATCAGCCCCAGCATTTT

v_call: TRBV7-2
cdr3_length: 15
d_call: NA
j_call: TRBJ2-5
clone_size: NA
cdr3_aa: CASSLSLGRQETQYF
cdr3_nt: TGTGCCAGCAGCTTAAGTTTAGGGCGGCAAGAGACCCAGTACTTC